What follows describes a single T cell receptor (beta chain). The antigen remains unidentified. CDR1 is MNHEY and CDR2 is SMNVEV in the germline V gene (reference sequence). V gave up 2 bases and J gave up 0 bases, with 4 bases separating them. The CDR3 runs to 13 residues. This PCR relied on a set of 60 Vbeta primers and 13 Jbeta primers. Some clones are missing from TCRdb's copy, which holds only in-frame ones; the method was immunoSEQ multiplex PCR. The sample lists 180,000 or so clones, 75% to 90% occurring once. These data belong to a study of cytomegalovirus exposure and HLA in healthy donors. Points from the study as a whole: Being productive about 87% or about 30% of the time was typical of most TCR beta V segments in an earlier analysis.

Everyone who donated was a healthy bone marrow donor. This TCR came from a man between 18 and 35 years old in good health and CMV-seropositive. Specimen: PBMCs. The V gene is TRBV27, the J gene TRBJ2-5; no definite D call. In DNA, the CDR3 is TGTGCCAGCAGTTTACGGTACCAAGAGACCCAGTACTTC. As protein: CASSLRYQETQYF.